This T cell receptor (beta chain) was retrieved from a study of T cells after yellow fever vaccination. Study-wide context: Researchers used SMART-Seq v4 Ultra Low Input to prepare fractions that had low cell numbers.

With 3 bases removed from V and 4 bases from J, the gap between germline ends came to 13 bases. Germline V gives CDR1 SGHRS, CDR2 YFSETQ. The CDR3 is 14 residues long. TCRdb passed the 5' RACE reads through MiXCR, listing each CDR3 protein once. The table lists roughly 300,000 distinct CDR3 sequences, around 8.1% of them singletons. This TCR was recovered from a man between 18 and 35 years old who received the YFV17D yellow fever vaccine. The specimen was PBMCs, collected around 45 days after the first yellow fever vaccination. The V call is TRBV5-1, the J call TRBJ1-2, with TRBD1 as a possible D gene (6 bases). CDR3 nucleotides: TGCGCCAGCAGCTCCGGCCCGGACAGCTATGGCTACACCTTC. Translation: CASSSGPDSYGYTF.